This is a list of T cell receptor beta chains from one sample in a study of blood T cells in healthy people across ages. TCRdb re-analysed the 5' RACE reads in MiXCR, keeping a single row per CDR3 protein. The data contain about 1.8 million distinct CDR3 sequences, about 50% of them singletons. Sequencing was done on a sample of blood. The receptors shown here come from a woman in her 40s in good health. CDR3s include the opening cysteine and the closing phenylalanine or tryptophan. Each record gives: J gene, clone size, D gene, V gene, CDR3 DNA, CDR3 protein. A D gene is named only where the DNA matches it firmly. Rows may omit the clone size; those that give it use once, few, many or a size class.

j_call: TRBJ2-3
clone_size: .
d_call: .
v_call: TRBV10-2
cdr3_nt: TGCGCCATCCAGGGTGTGTCAGATACGCAGTATTTT
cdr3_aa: CAIQGVSDTQYF

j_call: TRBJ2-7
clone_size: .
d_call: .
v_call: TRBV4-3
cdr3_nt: TGCGCCGGCAGCCAAGATTGGGCGACAGTGACCTACGAGCAGTACTTC
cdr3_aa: CAGSQDWATVTYEQYF

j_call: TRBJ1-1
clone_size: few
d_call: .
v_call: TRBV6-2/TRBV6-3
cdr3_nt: TGTGCCAGCAGTCCGTACAGGATACAGAACACTGAAGCTTTCTTT
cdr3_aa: CASSPYRIQNTEAFF

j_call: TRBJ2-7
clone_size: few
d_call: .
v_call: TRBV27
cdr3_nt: TGTGCCAGCACCCCTGGGCAAGGGAGTTGGGAGCAGTACTTC
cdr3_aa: CASTPGQGSWEQYF

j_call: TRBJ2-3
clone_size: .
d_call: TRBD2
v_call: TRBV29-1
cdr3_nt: TGCAGCGTTGGGCTAGCGGGGGCAGATACGCAGTATTTT
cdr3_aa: CSVGLAGADTQYF

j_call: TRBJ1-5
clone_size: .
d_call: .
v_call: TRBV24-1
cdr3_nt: TGTGCCACCATGGGGACCGATAGCAATCAGCCCCAGCATTTT
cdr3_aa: CATMGTDSNQPQHF

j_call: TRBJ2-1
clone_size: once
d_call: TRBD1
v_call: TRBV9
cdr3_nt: TGTGCCAGCAGCGTAGGGGACAGGGGTTTCAATGAGCAGTTCTTC
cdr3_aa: CASSVGDRGFNEQFF

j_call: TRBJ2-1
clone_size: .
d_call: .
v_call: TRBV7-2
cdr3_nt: TGTGCCAGCACCTCGGGGCAGATCTACAATGAGCAGTTCTTC
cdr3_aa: CASTSGQIYNEQFF

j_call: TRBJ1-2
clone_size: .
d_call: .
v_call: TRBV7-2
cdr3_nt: TGTGCCAGCAGCCAATACGGCTATGGCTACACCTTC
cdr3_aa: CASSQYGYGYTF

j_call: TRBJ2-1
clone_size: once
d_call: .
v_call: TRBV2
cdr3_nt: TGTGCCAGCCAGATACTAGAGGACTCCTACAATGAGCAGTTCTTC
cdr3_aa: CASQILEDSYNEQFF

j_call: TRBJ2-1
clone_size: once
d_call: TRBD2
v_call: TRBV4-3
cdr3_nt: TGCGCCAGCAGCCAAATTAGCGGGGGGACCACCTACAATGAGCAGTTCTTC
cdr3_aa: CASSQISGGTTYNEQFF

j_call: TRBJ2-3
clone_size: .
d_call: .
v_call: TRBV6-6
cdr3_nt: TGTGCCAGCGAAATAGGAACACTAGCCTACGTCACAGATACGCAGTATTTT
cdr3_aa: CASEIGTLAYVTDTQYF

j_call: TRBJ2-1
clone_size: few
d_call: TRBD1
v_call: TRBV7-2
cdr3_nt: TGTGCCAGCAGCTTTCGAAGGGGACAGGGGTACAATGAGCAGTTCTTC
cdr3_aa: CASSFRRGQGYNEQFF

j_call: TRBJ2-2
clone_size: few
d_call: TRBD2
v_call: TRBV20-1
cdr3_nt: TGCAGTGCGCCCCTAGCGGGGACTGTCACCGGGGAGCTGTTTTTT
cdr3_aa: CSAPLAGTVTGELFF

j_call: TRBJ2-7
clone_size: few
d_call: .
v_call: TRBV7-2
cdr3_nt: TGTGCCAGCAGCGCCCTCGTGGGGGGCGAGCAGTACTTC
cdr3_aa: CASSALVGGEQYF

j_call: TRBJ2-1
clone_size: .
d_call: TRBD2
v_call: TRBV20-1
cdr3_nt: TGCAGTGCTAGGAGTGGGGGGGTCTACAATGAGCAGTTCTTC
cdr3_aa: CSARSGGVYNEQFF

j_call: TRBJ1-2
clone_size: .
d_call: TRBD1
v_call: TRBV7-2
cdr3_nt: TGTGCCAGCAGCCTAACAGGGGGTAGCTATGACTACACCTTC
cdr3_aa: CASSLTGGSYDYTF

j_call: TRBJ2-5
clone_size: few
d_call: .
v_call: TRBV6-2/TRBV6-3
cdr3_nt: TGTGCCATCGCGAAGGAGACCCAGTACTTC
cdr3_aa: CAIAKETQYF

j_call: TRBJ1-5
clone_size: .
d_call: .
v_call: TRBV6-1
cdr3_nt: TGTGCCAGCAGCGTACAGGGTAGCAATCAGCCCCAGCATTTT
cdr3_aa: CASSVQGSNQPQHF